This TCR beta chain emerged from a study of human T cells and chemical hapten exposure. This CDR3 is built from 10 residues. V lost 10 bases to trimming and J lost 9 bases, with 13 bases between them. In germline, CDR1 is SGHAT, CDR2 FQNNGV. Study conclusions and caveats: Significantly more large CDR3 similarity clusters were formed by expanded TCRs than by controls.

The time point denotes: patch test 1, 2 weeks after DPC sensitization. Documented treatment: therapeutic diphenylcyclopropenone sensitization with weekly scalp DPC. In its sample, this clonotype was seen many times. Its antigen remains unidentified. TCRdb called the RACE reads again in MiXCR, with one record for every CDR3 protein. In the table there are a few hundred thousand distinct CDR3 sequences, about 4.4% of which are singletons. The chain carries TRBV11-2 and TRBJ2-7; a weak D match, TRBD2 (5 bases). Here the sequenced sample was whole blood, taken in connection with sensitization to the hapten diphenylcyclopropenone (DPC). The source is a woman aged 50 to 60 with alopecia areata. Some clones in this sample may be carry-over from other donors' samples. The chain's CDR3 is CATLAPRQYF. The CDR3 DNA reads TGTGCCACCTTAGCGCCCCGGCAGTACTTC.